These T cell receptor beta chains were read from a single sample in a study of blood T cell repertoires in COVID-19. Data came from immunoSEQ multiplex PCR; TCRdb stores just in-frame clones and leaves some out. The table records 450,000 to 600,000 clones, about 90% of them present only once. The sequenced sample was PBMCs or T cells enriched from blood (not recorded which). Receptors were obtained from a woman aged 18-29 years who had recovered from COVID-19. CDR3s include the opening cysteine and the closing phenylalanine or tryptophan. Each record gives: V gene, D gene, clone size, J gene, CDR3 DNA, CDR3 protein. D genes are given only for firm matches. Expanded clones get a size class; other rows say once, few or many, or leave the size out.

V gene: TRBV5-5; D gene: .; clone size: .; J gene: TRBJ1-5; CDR3 DNA: TGTGCCAGCAGCTTGGATTCAGGTCTCAATCAGCCCCAGCATTTT; CDR3 protein: CASSLDSGLNQPQHF
V gene: TRBV5-4; D gene: .; clone size: once; J gene: TRBJ1-1; CDR3 DNA: TGTGCCAGCAGCCGGTGGACAGCCGAAGCGACTGAAGCTTTCTTT; CDR3 protein: CASSRWTAEATEAFF
V gene: TRBV6-1; D gene: .; clone size: .; J gene: TRBJ2-7; CDR3 DNA: TGTGCCAGCAGTGAAAGGGCCCAGGGGTTCCCCTACGAGCAGTACTTC; CDR3 protein: CASSERAQGFPYEQYF
V gene: TRBV19; D gene: .; clone size: few; J gene: TRBJ1-2; CDR3 DNA: TGTGCCAGTAGTCCGCGGGACCACAAGGGCTACACCTTC; CDR3 protein: CASSPRDHKGYTF
V gene: TRBV30; D gene: TRBD1; clone size: few; J gene: TRBJ1-2; CDR3 DNA: TGTGCCTGGGGAACAGGGGCCTATGGCTACACCTTC; CDR3 protein: CAWGTGAYGYTF
V gene: TRBV2; D gene: .; clone size: few; J gene: TRBJ1-6; CDR3 DNA: TGTGCCAGCAGTCAGAACAGGGTAATAGATTCACCCCTCCACTTT; CDR3 protein: CASSQNRVIDSPLHF
V gene: TRBV7-8; D gene: .; clone size: few; J gene: TRBJ1-2; CDR3 DNA: TGTGCCAGCAACCCTGGGGGGGCTGACTATGGCTACACCTTC; CDR3 protein: CASNPGGADYGYTF
V gene: TRBV11-2; D gene: .; clone size: .; J gene: TRBJ2-2; CDR3 DNA: TGTGCCAGCAGCTTAGATTGGACACCAGAAGCGAACACCGGGGAGCTGTTTTTT; CDR3 protein: CASSLDWTPEANTGELFF
V gene: TRBV2; D gene: TRBD1; clone size: .; J gene: TRBJ1-2; CDR3 DNA: TGTGCCAGCAGTGAAATGGGACAGCGCTATGGCTACACCTTC; CDR3 protein: CASSEMGQRYGYTF
V gene: TRBV6-6; D gene: TRBD1; clone size: .; J gene: TRBJ1-5; CDR3 DNA: TGTGCCAGCAGTCCCAGGGGGCGCGGCAATCAGCCCCAGCATTTT; CDR3 protein: CASSPRGRGNQPQHF
V gene: TRBV5-1; D gene: TRBD1; clone size: .; J gene: TRBJ1-1; CDR3 DNA: TGCGCCAGCAGCCAACAGGGGGTGGGCACTGAAGCTTTCTTT; CDR3 protein: CASSQQGVGTEAFF
V gene: TRBV3-1/TRBV3-2; D gene: .; clone size: .; J gene: TRBJ1-6; CDR3 DNA: TGTGCCAGCAGCCAAGTGCGGCATTCACCCCTCCACTTT; CDR3 protein: CASSQVRHSPLHF
V gene: TRBV7-9; D gene: TRBD1; clone size: few; J gene: TRBJ1-1; CDR3 DNA: TGTGCCAGCACCCTGACAGGGGTTAACACTGAAGCTTTCTTT; CDR3 protein: CASTLTGVNTEAFF
V gene: TRBV10-3; D gene: TRBD1; clone size: .; J gene: TRBJ2-2; CDR3 DNA: TGTGCCATCAGTGAGTCCCGGGACAGATCCTTCGGGGAGCTGTTTTTT; CDR3 protein: CAISESRDRSFGELFF
V gene: TRBV19; D gene: TRBD1; clone size: .; J gene: TRBJ2-1; CDR3 DNA: TGTGCCAGTAGTCGACAGGGCGGAACCTACAATGAGCAGTTCTTC; CDR3 protein: CASSRQGGTYNEQFF
V gene: TRBV7-9; D gene: .; clone size: .; J gene: TRBJ1-2; CDR3 DNA: TGTGCCAGCAGCCGCGACGGGATGAATGGCTACACCTTC; CDR3 protein: CASSRDGMNGYTF
V gene: TRBV18; D gene: TRBD1; clone size: .; J gene: TRBJ1-1; CDR3 DNA: TGTGCCAGCTCACCTCAGGGGGCACACACTGAAGCTTTCTTT; CDR3 protein: CASSPQGAHTEAFF
V gene: TRBV2; D gene: .; clone size: .; J gene: TRBJ1-2; CDR3 DNA: TGTGCCAGCACCGCTAACTATGGCTACACCTTC; CDR3 protein: CASTANYGYTF
V gene: TRBV7-2; D gene: TRBD1; clone size: .; J gene: TRBJ1-2; CDR3 DNA: TGTGCCAGCAGCCTGGACAGGGACTATGGCTACACCTTC; CDR3 protein: CASSLDRDYGYTF
V gene: TRBV24-1; D gene: TRBD2; clone size: .; J gene: TRBJ2-3; CDR3 DNA: TGTGCCACCTCGGGGGGATGGGCAGATACGCAGTATTTT; CDR3 protein: CATSGGWADTQYF
V gene: TRBV4-1; D gene: TRBD1; clone size: once; J gene: TRBJ1-1; CDR3 DNA: TGCGCCAGCAGCCAACAGGCAGGGGGGTTGGCGGAAGCTTTCTTT; CDR3 protein: CASSQQAGGLAEAFF
V gene: TRBV28; D gene: .; clone size: .; J gene: TRBJ1-6; CDR3 DNA: TGTGCCAGCAGTCCCCTCGGGTATAATTCACCCCTCCACTTT; CDR3 protein: CASSPLGYNSPLHF
V gene: TRBV10-2; D gene: .; clone size: .; J gene: TRBJ1-2; CDR3 DNA: TGCGCCAGCAGTCTACAGGGAGATGGCTACACCTTC; CDR3 protein: CASSLQGDGYTF
V gene: TRBV27; D gene: .; clone size: few; J gene: TRBJ1-1; CDR3 DNA: TGTGCCACCCTCCGAGGAAGTCTGGGCACTGAAGCTTTCTTT; CDR3 protein: CATLRGSLGTEAFF
V gene: TRBV2; D gene: TRBD2; clone size: once; J gene: TRBJ2-1; CDR3 DNA: TGTGCCAGCAGTTATACTAGCGGGGGCCAAATGAATGAGCAGTTCTTC; CDR3 protein: CASSYTSGGQMNEQFF
V gene: TRBV5-4; D gene: TRBD1; clone size: .; J gene: TRBJ2-7; CDR3 DNA: TGTGCCAGCAGCCCGGGACAGGACTCCTACGAGCAGTACTTC; CDR3 protein: CASSPGQDSYEQYF
V gene: TRBV4-2; D gene: .; clone size: .; J gene: TRBJ2-1; CDR3 DNA: TGTGCCAGCAGCCAAGTCGCGGAGACTAGCTCCTACAATGAGCAGTTCTTC; CDR3 protein: CASSQVAETSSYNEQFF
V gene: TRBV5-4; D gene: .; clone size: .; J gene: TRBJ1-1; CDR3 DNA: TGTGCCAGCAGCTTGGGTCCCAGTCGAAACACTGAAGCTTTCTTT; CDR3 protein: CASSLGPSRNTEAFF
V gene: TRBV28; D gene: .; clone size: .; J gene: TRBJ2-5; CDR3 DNA: TGTGCCAGCACCCCGGGAGGGGGCGGTGGGGAGACCCAGTACTTC; CDR3 protein: CASTPGGGGGETQYF
V gene: TRBV2; D gene: .; clone size: .; J gene: TRBJ1-3; CDR3 DNA: TGTGCCAGCAGTGAAGAACAGGTCTCTGGAAACACCATATATTTT; CDR3 protein: CASSEEQVSGNTIYF
V gene: TRBV27; D gene: .; clone size: .; J gene: TRBJ2-1; CDR3 DNA: TGTGCCAGCAGTTCCCCGGTTTTAAGGGGGGGGAACAATGAGCAGTTCTTC; CDR3 protein: CASSSPVLRGGNNEQFF
V gene: TRBV15; D gene: TRBD1; clone size: few; J gene: TRBJ2-1; CDR3 DNA: TGTGCCACCAGCAGAATAGGGGGCTATGAGCAGTTCTTC; CDR3 protein: CATSRIGGYEQFF
V gene: TRBV5-1; D gene: .; clone size: .; J gene: TRBJ1-1; CDR3 DNA: TGCGCCAGCAGCTTGAGAGGCAGCTTGGGACTCTCGGGTCCGACAGAAGCTTTCTTT; CDR3 protein: CASSLRGSLGLSGPTEAFF
V gene: TRBV5-1; D gene: TRBD2; clone size: .; J gene: TRBJ2-3; CDR3 DNA: TGCGCCAGCAGTCATGGCTTAGCGGGGGGCACAGATACGCAGTATTTT; CDR3 protein: CASSHGLAGGTDTQYF
V gene: TRBV3-1/TRBV3-2; D gene: TRBD1; clone size: few; J gene: TRBJ1-4; CDR3 DNA: TGTGCCAGCAGCCTGGGGACAGGGGCGGGCCGAAAACTGTTTTTT; CDR3 protein: CASSLGTGAGRKLFF
V gene: TRBV5-1; D gene: TRBD1; clone size: .; J gene: TRBJ1-2; CDR3 DNA: TGCGCCAGCAGCTTACCCGGGACAGGGACTGGCTACACCTTC; CDR3 protein: CASSLPGTGTGYTF
V gene: TRBV6-5; D gene: .; clone size: .; J gene: TRBJ2-5; CDR3 DNA: TGTGCCAGCAGTTACGGGGGAGGAGAGACCCAGTACTTC; CDR3 protein: CASSYGGGETQYF
V gene: TRBV9; D gene: TRBD2; clone size: .; J gene: TRBJ2-2; CDR3 DNA: TGTGCCAGCAGCCTGACTAGCGGGGGTACCGGGGAGCTGTTTTTT; CDR3 protein: CASSLTSGGTGELFF
V gene: TRBV6-5; D gene: .; clone size: .; J gene: TRBJ2-7; CDR3 DNA: TGTGCCAGCAGCATAAACAGCTACGAGCAGTACTTC; CDR3 protein: CASSINSYEQYF
V gene: TRBV29-1; D gene: .; clone size: .; J gene: TRBJ1-5; CDR3 DNA: TGCAGCGCCCTTTTCGGGGGACGTGATCAGCCCCAGCATTTT; CDR3 protein: CSALFGGRDQPQHF
V gene: TRBV5-6; D gene: .; clone size: .; J gene: TRBJ1-2; CDR3 DNA: TGTGCCAGCAGCTCTGTTCTTTACTATGGCTACACCTTC; CDR3 protein: CASSSVLYYGYTF
V gene: TRBV2; D gene: .; clone size: .; J gene: TRBJ1-1; CDR3 DNA: TGTGCCAGCAGTGCTAAGCAGAACACTGAAGCTTTCTTT; CDR3 protein: CASSAKQNTEAFF
V gene: TRBV29-1; D gene: .; clone size: .; J gene: TRBJ2-1; CDR3 DNA: TGCAGCCCTCAGGCAGACAATGAGCAGTTCTTC; CDR3 protein: CSPQADNEQFF
V gene: TRBV18; D gene: TRBD1; clone size: .; J gene: TRBJ1-5; CDR3 DNA: TGTGCCAGCTCACCAGACAGGGGGCGTGATCAGCCCCAGCATTTT; CDR3 protein: CASSPDRGRDQPQHF
V gene: TRBV5-1; D gene: .; clone size: .; J gene: TRBJ1-4; CDR3 DNA: TGCGCCAGCAAAGAGACCCCTGCGGGGGATGAAAAACTGTTTTTT; CDR3 protein: CASKETPAGDEKLFF
V gene: TRBV18; D gene: TRBD1; clone size: .; J gene: TRBJ1-6; CDR3 DNA: TGTGCCAGCTCCCGGACTGACAGGGGCAATTCACCCCTCCACTTT; CDR3 protein: CASSRTDRGNSPLHF
V gene: TRBV5-1; D gene: TRBD1; clone size: .; J gene: TRBJ1-6; CDR3 DNA: TGCGCCAGCAGCTTGTCTGGACAGGATAATTCACCCCTCCACTTT; CDR3 protein: CASSLSGQDNSPLHF
V gene: TRBV5-1; D gene: TRBD1; clone size: .; J gene: TRBJ1-3; CDR3 DNA: TGCGCCAGCAGCCAAGGACAGGGAGAGACCCCCTCCCAGAATGGAAACACCATATATTTT; CDR3 protein: CASSQGQGETPSQNGNTIYF
V gene: TRBV6-2/TRBV6-3; D gene: .; clone size: .; J gene: TRBJ2-5; CDR3 DNA: TGTGCCAGCAGTTATGCGGACTCTGGGCATGTAGAGACCCAGTACTTC; CDR3 protein: CASSYADSGHVETQYF
V gene: TRBV6-5; D gene: TRBD1; clone size: .; J gene: TRBJ1-1; CDR3 DNA: TGTGCCAGCAGCCACCCACCGGGACAGGGAGGGTCAGCTTTCTTT; CDR3 protein: CASSHPPGQGGSAFF
V gene: TRBV12-3/TRBV12-4; D gene: .; clone size: .; J gene: TRBJ2-2; CDR3 DNA: TGTGCCAGCAGTCTTCTCCGGTCCGGGGAGCTGTTTTTT; CDR3 protein: CASSLLRSGELFF